This TCR beta chain was found in a study of beta chain features in type 1 diabetes. Findings of the study overall: Reads derived from cDNA could over-represent cells showing high TCR expression.

Sequenced material consisted of expressed TCRB transcripts (all of the isolated RNA was reverse transcribed). The study sequenced naive, central memory and regulatory T cell samples to an average of about 3.5 million reads. Measured with immunoSEQ multiplex PCR; TCRdb has only the in-frame clones, and not every one. The sample contains about 290,000 clones, about 7.8% of which appear only once. Germline CDR1 reads LGHNA; CDR2 reads YNFKEQ. This CDR3 contains 13 residues. Losses at the gene ends were 2 bases for V and 9 bases for J; bases not matched to a gene: 4. This clone appeared a few times. What it binds is not known. A single heparinised blood sample, averaging about 100 mL, was obtained per donor.

This sequence was found in a woman aged 18-29 years in good health. The sequenced material came from central memory CD4+ T cells from blood. J is TRBJ2-1 and V is TRBV4-2, with 7 bases aligning to TRBD1. CDR3 amino acids: CASSQNRGGEQFF. CDR3 sequence (DNA): TGTGCCAGCAGCCAAAACAGGGGTGGTGAGCAGTTCTTC.